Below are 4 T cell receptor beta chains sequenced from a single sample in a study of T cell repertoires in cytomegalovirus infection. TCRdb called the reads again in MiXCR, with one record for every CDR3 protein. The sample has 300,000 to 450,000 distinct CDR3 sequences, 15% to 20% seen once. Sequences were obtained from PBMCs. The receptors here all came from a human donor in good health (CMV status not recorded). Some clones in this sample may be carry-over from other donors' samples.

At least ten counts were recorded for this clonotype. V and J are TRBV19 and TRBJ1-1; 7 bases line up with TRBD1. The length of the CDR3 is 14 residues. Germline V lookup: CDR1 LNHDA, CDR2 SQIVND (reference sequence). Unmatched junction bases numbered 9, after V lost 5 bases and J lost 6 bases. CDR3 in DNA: TGTGCCAGTAGTGTAGCCGGGACAGCTTCTGAAGCTTTCTTT. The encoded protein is CASSVAGTASEAFF.

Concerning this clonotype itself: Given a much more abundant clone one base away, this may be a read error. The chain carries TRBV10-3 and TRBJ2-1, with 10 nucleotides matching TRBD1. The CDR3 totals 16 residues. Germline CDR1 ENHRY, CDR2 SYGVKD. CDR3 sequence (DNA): TGTGCCATCAGTTCGACAGGGGGCGATTTCTACAATGAGGAGTTCTTC. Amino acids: CAISSTGGDFYNEEFF.

The CDR3 DNA reads as TGTGCCAGCAGCCCGCGGGGGGCGGGTTTCAGCGAGCAGTTCTTC. As protein: CASSPRGAGFSEQFF. The genes are TRBV27 and TRBJ2-1, with 8 bases aligning to TRBD2. V shed 6 bases and J 10 bases; nucleotides not matched to a gene: 14. This CDR3 is 15 amino acids long. Germline loops: CDR1 MNHEY, CDR2 SMNVEV (reference sequence).

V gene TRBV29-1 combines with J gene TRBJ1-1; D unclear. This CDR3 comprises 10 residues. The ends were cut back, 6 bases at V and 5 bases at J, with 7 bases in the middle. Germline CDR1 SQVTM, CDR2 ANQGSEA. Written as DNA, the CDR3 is TGCAGCGTCGGGAATACTGAAGCTTTCTTT. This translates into CSVGNTEAFF. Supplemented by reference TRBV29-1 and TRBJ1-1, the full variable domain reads SAVISQKPSRDICQRGTSLTIQCQVDSQVTMMFWYRQQPGQSLTLIATANQGSEATYESGFVIDKFPISRPNLTFSTLTVSNMSPEDSSIYLCSVGNTEAFFGQGTRLTVV.